The T cell receptor beta chain described here comes from a study of blood T cells in healthy people across ages. V shed 4 bases and J shed 3 bases, with 13 bases lying between them. The CDR3 extends over 13 amino acids. Germline-derived CDR1 and CDR2 are SQVTM and ANQGSEA. Through a sample-barcoded 5' primer and a J-beta primer mix, a second PCR was run for roughly 6 to 12 cycles. TCRdb re-called the 5' RACE reads with MiXCR, one entry per CDR3 protein. The table shows 790,000 or so distinct CDR3 sequences, with 56% occurring only once. Sequences were obtained from blood. The receptor's source is a man aged 40-50 years in good health. This sequence joins TRBV29-1 and TRBJ2-7; D not certain. CDR3 coding DNA: TGCAGCGTTGTCCTTCCCCCGGGCTACGAGCAGTACTTC. It codes for CSVVLPPGYEQYF.